Shown below are 8 T cell receptor beta chains from a single sample sequenced in a study of T cell repertoires in cytomegalovirus infection (dated by TCRdb to between 2018 and 2020). The sequencing machine was an Illumina HiSeq 1500. In-frame beta chains were kept once TCRdb had trimmed the public reads at Q25 with fastp and called clones with MiXCR. Merged by CDR3 protein, the rows form single entries marked with the most common genes and DNA. In all, the sample holds about 230,000 distinct CDR3 sequences, and roughly 23% of those were seen once. The ten most abundant clones make up 18% of the sample. Source material: CD8+ T cells from PBMCs. The receptors come from a human donor in good health (CMV status not recorded). Some clones in this sample may be carry-over from other donors' samples.

Concerning this clonotype itself: This may arise from a read error, as a much more abundant clone is one base away. The chain recombines TRBV27 with TRBJ2-1; D may correspond to TRBD1 or TRBD2 (5 bases each). This CDR3 comprises 14 residues. The germline gives CDR1 MNHEY, CDR2 SMNVEV (reference sequence). The CDR3 bases are TGTGCCAGCAAGGGGACGTTGTCCTACAATGAGCATTTCTTC. As protein: CASKGTLSYNEHFF.

The sample holds a few counts of this clonotype. V gene TRBV19 combines with J gene TRBJ1-1; TRBD1 is a possible D gene (5 bases). This CDR3 has 14 amino acids. CDR1 and CDR2 (germline): LNHDA, SQIVND (reference sequence). Deletions cut 3 bases from V and 2 bases from J, with 10 bases between. CDR3 residues: CASSMRGFNTEAFF. DNA of the CDR3: TGTGCCAGTAGTATGAGGGGATTTAACACTGAAGCTTTCTTT.

V gene TRBV29-1 combines with J gene TRBJ2-2, with D tentatively TRBD2 (5 bases). Per the germline V gene, CDR1 is SQVTM and CDR2 is ANQGSEA. Trimming pared 5 bases from V and 4 bases from J, leaving 14 bases between. The CDR3 covers 14 residues. The DNA of the CDR3 is TGCAGCGTTCCCGGGGTATTACCCACCGGGGAGCTGTTTTTT. It yields the protein CSVPGVLPTGELFF.

This clonotype has only a few counts. The J gene is TRBJ2-7, the V gene TRBV5-1; D is undetermined. The CDR3 is 16 residues long. The V gene lost 4 bases and the J gene lost 1 base, with 18 bases spanning the gap. The germline V gene encodes CDR1 SGHRS and CDR2 YFSETQ. The DNA for the CDR3 is TGCGCCAGCAGCCGCCATGAGCAGGTGAAATCCTACGAGCAGTACTTC. Residues: CASSRHEQVKSYEQYF.

This clonotype was seen only a few times. The rearrangement links TRBV20-1 to TRBJ2-1, with 9 nucleotides matching TRBD2. Germline trimming cut 6 bases from V and 3 bases from J; bases unmatched to any gene: 18. Germline V CDR1 and CDR2: DFQATT, SNEGSKA (reference sequence). The CDR3 covers 18 residues. CDR3 sequence (DNA): TGCAGTGCCCCCTCGAGGGGAGTAGCGGGGGCCGACTACAATGAGCAGTTCTTC. Translation gives CSAPSRGVAGADYNEQFF.

This clonotype was counted a few times. V usage is TRBV20-1 and J usage is TRBJ2-1, with 9 nucleotides matching TRBD2. The CDR3 length is 14 residues. Germline V gene data show CDR1 as DFQATT and CDR2 as SNEGSKA (reference sequence). The V gene end was trimmed by 6 bases and the J gene end by 9 bases; junction bases not matched to a gene: 12. The CDR3 bases are TGCAGTGCCACCCGGGCTAGCGGGGTGGTTGAGCAGTTCTTC. Translating it yields CSATRASGVVEQFF.

The chain couples TRBV5-1 to TRBJ1-1; 9 bases are shared with TRBD1. The V segment lost 3 bases and the J segment 6 bases; nucleotides outside the gene matches: 3. CDR1 is SGHRS, CDR2 YFSETQ, per germline. The CDR3 spans 13 residues. CDR3 DNA sequence: TGCGCCAGCAGCTGGGACAGGGCCGCTGAAGCTTTCTTT. Protein product: CASSWDRAAEAFF.

The J gene is TRBJ2-1, the V gene TRBV9, with 16 positions matching TRBD2. Trimming cost V 3 bases and J 0 bases; bases outside gene matches: 9. Germline CDR1 is SGDLS and CDR2 is YYNGEE. The CDR3 loop spans 20 amino acids. CDR3 DNA sequence: TGTGCCAGCAGCGGACTGGGGACTAGCGGGGGGGAAAGCTCCTACAATGAGCAGTTCTTC. Protein product: CASSGLGTSGGESSYNEQFF.